This T cell receptor beta chain stems from a study of T cells in women clearing cervical HPV infection. Study-level information: Control women cleared a single incident HPV16 infection within 12 months.

Comments on this clone: The read falls 3 residues short of the CDR3 end, and the missing part is taken from the germline J gene.

The germline V gene encodes CDR1 SGHVS and CDR2 FQNEAQ. V was pared by 6 bases and J by 4 bases, with 5 bases of the junction left unmatched. The CDR3 loop spans 14 amino acids. Average input was approximately 1,200 ng genomic DNA for immunoSEQ TCR beta CDR3 amplification. Only in-frame clones appear in the TCRdb table, and some are missing; sequencing was by immunoSEQ multiplex PCR. This table lists approximately 49,000 clones. Input material: blood buffy coat. The clonotype originates from a woman aged 18 to 69 with a cervical HPV16 infection that either progressed to CIN3+ or cleared (not recorded which). The chain combines TRBV7-8 with TRBJ2-3, with TRBD1 identical over 9 bases. The CDR3 loop is CASRAGTGSDTQYF. The covered CDR3 bases are TGTGCCAGCAGGGCCGGGACAGGGTCAGATACG.